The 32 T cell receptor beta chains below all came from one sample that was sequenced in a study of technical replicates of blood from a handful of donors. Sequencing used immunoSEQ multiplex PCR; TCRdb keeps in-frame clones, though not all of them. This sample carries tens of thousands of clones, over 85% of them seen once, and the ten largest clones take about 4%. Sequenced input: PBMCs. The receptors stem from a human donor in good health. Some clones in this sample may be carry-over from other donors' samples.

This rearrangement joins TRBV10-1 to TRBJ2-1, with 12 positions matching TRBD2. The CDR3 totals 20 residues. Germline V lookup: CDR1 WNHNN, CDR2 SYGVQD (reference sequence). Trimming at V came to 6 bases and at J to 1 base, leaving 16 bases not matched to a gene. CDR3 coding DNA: TGCGCCAGCAGCCCTAAGAGGACTAGCGGGACGGGGGCTTCCTACAATGAGCAGTTCTTC. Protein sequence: CASSPKRTSGTGASYNEQFF.

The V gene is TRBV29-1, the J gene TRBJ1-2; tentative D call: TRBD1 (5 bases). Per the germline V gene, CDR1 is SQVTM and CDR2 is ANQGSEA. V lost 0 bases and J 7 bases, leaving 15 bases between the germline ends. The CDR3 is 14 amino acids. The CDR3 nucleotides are TGCAGCGTTGAAGATAGGGGCCGGTCTCGTGGCTACACCTTC. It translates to CSVEDRGRSRGYTF.

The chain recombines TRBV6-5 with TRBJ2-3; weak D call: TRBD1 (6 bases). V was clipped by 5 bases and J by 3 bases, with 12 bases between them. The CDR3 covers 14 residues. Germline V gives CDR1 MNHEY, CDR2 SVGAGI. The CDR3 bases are TGTGCCAGCAGTACAGGGTTTGTAACAGATACGCAGTATTTT. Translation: CASSTGFVTDTQYF.

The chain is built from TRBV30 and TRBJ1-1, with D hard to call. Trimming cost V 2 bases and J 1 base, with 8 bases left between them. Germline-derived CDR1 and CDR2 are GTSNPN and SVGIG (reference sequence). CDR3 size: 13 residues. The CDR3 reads CAWSRRENTEAFF. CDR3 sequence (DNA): TGTGCCTGGAGTAGGAGGGAGAACACTGAAGCTTTCTTT.

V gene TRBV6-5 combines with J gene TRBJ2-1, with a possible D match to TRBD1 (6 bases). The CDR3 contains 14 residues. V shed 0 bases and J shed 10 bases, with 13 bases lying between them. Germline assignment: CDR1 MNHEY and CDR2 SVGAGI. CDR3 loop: CASSYSGGPGEQFF. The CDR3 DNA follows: TGTGCCAGCAGTTACTCAGGGGGACCGGGGGAGCAGTTCTTC.

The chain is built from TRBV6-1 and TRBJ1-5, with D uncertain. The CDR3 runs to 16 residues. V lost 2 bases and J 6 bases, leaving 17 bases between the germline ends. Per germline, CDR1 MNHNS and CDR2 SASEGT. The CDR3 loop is CASSESEPRRSQPQHF. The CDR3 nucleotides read TGTGCCAGCAGTGAAAGTGAGCCCCGGAGAAGTCAGCCCCAGCATTTT.

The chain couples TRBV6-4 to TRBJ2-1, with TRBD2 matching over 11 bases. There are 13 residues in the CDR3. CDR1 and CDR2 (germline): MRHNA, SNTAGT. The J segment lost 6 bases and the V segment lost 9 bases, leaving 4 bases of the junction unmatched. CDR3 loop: CASSGTSGNEQFF. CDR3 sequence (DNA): TGTGCCAGTTCCGGGACTAGCGGCAATGAGCAGTTCTTC.

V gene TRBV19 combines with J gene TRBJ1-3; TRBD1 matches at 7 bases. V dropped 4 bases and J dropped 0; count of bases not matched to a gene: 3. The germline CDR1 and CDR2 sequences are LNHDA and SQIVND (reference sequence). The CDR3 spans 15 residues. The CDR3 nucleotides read TGTGCCAGTAGTACGGGACAGACCTCTGGAAACACCATATATTTT. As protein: CASSTGQTSGNTIYF. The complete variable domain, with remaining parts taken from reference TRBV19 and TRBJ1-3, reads DGGITQSPKYLFRKEGQNVTLSCEQNLNHDAMYWYRQDPGQGLRLIYYSQIVNDFQKGDIAEGYSVSREKKESFPLTVTSAQKNPTAFYLCASSTGQTSGNTIYFGEGSWLTVV.

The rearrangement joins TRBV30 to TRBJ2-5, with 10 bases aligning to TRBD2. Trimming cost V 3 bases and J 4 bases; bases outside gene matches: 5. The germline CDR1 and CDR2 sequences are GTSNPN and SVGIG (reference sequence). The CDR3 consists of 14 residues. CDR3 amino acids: CAWSGASGRETQYF. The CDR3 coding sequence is TGTGCCTGGAGCGGCGCTAGCGGGAGAGAGACCCAGTACTTC.

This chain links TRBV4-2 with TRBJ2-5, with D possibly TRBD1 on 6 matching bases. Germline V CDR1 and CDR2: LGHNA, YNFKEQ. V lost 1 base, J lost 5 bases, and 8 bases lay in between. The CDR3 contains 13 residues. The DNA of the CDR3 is TGTGCCAGCAGCCAAGGGGACACTGAGACCCAGTACTTC. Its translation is CASSQGDTETQYF.

DNA of the CDR3: TGTGCCAGCAGTGATCTAGCGGGCGGGGCGGATACGCAGTATTTT. As protein: CASSDLAGGADTQYF. The chain joins TRBV6-4 to TRBJ2-3, with TRBD2 identical over 8 bases. V lost 3 bases to trimming and J lost 6 bases; unmatched junction nucleotides: 8. The germline V gene encodes CDR1 MRHNA and CDR2 SNTAGT. CDR3 length: 15 residues.

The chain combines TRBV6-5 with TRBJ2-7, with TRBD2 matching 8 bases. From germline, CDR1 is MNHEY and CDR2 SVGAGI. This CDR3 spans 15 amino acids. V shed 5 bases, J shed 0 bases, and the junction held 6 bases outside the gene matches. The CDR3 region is CASSRSGATSYEQYF. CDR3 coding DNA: TGTGCCAGCAGTCGTAGCGGGGCCACCTCCTACGAGCAGTACTTC.

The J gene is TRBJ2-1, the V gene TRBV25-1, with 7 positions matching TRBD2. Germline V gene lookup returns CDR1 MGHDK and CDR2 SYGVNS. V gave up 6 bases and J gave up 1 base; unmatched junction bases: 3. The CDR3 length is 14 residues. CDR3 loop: CASSLAVSYNEQFF. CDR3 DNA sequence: TGTGCCAGCAGCCTAGCGGTTTCCTACAATGAGCAGTTCTTC.

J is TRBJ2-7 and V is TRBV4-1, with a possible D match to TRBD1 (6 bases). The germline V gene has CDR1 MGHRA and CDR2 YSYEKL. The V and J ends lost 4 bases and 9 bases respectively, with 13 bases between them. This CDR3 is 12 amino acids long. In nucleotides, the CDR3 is TGCGCCAGCAGCCCGGACAGTTATGTGCAGTACTTC. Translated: CASSPDSYVQYF.

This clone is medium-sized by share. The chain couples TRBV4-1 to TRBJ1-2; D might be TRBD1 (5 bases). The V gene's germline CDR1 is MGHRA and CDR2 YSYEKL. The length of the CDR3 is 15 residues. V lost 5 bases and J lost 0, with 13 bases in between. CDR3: CASSWKGDTNYGYTF. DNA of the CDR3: TGCGCCAGCAGCTGGAAAGGGGATACTAACTATGGCTACACCTTC.

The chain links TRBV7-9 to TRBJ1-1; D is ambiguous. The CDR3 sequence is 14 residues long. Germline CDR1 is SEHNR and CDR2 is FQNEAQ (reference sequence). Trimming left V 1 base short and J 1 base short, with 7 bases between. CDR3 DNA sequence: TGTGCCAGCAGCTTAGGGAGCAAGAACACTGAAGCTTTCTTT. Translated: CASSLGSKNTEAFF.

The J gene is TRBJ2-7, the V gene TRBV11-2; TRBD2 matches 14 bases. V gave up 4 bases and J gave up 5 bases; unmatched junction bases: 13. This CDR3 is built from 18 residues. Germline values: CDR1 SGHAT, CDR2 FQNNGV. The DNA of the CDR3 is TGTGCCAGCAGCTCCTCGACTAGCGGGGGGGCCGGGAGGAACGAGCAGTACTTC. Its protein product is CASSSSTSGGAGRNEQYF.

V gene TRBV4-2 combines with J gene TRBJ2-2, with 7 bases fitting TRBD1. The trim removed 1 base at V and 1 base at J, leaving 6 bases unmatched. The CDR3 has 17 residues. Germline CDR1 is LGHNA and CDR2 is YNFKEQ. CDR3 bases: TGTGCCAGCAGCCAAGCGGCAGGGGGTCTGAACACCGGGGAGCTGTTTTTT. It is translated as CASSQAAGGLNTGELFF.

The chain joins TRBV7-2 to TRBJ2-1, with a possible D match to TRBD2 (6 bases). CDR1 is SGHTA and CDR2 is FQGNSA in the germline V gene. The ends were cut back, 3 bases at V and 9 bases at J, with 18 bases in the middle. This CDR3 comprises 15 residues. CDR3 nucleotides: TGTGCCAGCAGCTTTAGCCGGGGAGGCGTCGGTGAGCAGTTCTTC. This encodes CASSFSRGGVGEQFF.

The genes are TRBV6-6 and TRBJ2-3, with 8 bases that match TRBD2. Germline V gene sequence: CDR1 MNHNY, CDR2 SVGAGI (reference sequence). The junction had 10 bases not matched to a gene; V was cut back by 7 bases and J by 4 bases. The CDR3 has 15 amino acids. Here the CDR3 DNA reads TGTGCCAGCAAGACGGGGGGGGCAGGGTCAGATACGCAGTATTTT. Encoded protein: CASKTGGAGSDTQYF.

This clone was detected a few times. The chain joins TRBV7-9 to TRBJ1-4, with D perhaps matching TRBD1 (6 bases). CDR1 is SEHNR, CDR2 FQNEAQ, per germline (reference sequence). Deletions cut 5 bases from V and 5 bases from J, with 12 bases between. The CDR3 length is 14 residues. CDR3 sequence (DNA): TGTGCCAGCAGCCTGACAGGATCAAATGAAAAACTGTTTTTT. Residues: CASSLTGSNEKLFF.

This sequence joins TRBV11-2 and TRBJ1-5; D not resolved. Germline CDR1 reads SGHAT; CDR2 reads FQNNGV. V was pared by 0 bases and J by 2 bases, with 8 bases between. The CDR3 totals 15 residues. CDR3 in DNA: TGTGCCAGCAGCTTAGATCGGGGTGGCAATCAGCCCCAGCATTTT. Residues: CASSLDRGGNQPQHF.

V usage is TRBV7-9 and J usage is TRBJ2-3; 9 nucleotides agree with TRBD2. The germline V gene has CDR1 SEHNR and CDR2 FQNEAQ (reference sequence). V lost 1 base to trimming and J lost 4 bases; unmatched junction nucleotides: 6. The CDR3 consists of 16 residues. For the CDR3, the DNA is TGTGCCAGCAGCTTAGGGCGGGGGGGCCCGGCAGATACGCAGTATTTT. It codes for CASSLGRGGPADTQYF.

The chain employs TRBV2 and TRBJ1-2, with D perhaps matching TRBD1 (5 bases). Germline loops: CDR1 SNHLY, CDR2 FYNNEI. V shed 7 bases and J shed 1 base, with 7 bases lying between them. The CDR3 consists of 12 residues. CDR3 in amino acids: CASTDSNYGYTF. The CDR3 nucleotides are TGTGCCAGCACCGACAGTAACTATGGCTACACCTTC.

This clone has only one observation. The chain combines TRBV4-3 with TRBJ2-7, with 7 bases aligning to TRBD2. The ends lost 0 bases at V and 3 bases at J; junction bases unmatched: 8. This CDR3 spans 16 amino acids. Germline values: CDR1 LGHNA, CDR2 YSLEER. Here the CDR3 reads CASSQDVVASGYEQYF. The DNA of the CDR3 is TGCGCCAGCAGCCAAGATGTCGTGGCTAGCGGCTACGAGCAGTACTTC.

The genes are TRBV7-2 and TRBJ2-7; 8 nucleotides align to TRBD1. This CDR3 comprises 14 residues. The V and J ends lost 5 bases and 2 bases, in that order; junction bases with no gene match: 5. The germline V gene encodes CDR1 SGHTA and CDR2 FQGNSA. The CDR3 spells CASSRGTGPYEQYF. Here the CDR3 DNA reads TGTGCCAGCAGCAGGGGGACAGGACCCTACGAGCAGTACTTC.

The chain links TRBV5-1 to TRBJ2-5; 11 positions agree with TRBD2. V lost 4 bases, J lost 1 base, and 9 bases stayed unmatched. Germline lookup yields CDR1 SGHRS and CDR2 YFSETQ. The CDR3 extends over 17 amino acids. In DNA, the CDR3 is TGCGCCAGCAGCGGGGGTGGACTAGCGGGCTCCCAAGAGACCCAGTACTTC. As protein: CASSGGGLAGSQETQYF.

The CDR3 region has the DNA TGTGCCAGCAGTACGGGACTCGGAGGCACAGATACGCAGTATTTT. Its protein is CASSTGLGGTDTQYF. The chain employs TRBV6-4 and TRBJ2-3, with D possibly being TRBD2 (6 bases). This CDR3 region has 15 residues. Germline CDR1 and CDR2: MRHNA and SNTAGT. V was shortened by 5 bases and J by 1 base, with 13 bases between the two germline ends.

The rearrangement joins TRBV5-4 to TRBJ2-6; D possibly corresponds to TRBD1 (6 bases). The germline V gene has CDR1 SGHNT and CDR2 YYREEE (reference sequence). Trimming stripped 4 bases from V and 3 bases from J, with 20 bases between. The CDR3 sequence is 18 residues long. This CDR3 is CASSPAPSGAGGANVLTF. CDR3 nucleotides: TGTGCCAGCAGCCCCGCCCCCTCAGGGGCTGGTGGGGCCAACGTCCTGACTTTC. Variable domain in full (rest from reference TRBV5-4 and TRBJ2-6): ETGVTQSPTHLIKTRGQQVTLRCSSQSGHNTVSWYQQALGQGPQFIFQYYREEENGRGNFPPRFSGLQFPNYSSELNVNALELDDSALYLCASSPAPSGAGGANVLTFGAGSRLTVL.

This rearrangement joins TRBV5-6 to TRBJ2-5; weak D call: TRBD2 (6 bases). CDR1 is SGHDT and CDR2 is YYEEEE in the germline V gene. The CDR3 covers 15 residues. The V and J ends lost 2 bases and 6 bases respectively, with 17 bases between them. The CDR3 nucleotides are TGTGCCAGCAGCTTAAGGGGAGGTCCGGGGCAGACCCAGTACTTC. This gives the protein CASSLRGGPGQTQYF.

CDR3 loop: CASSLGALQETQYF. The CDR3 DNA follows: TGCGCCAGCAGCTTGGGGGCACTCCAAGAGACCCAGTACTTC. This chain uses TRBV5-1 with TRBJ2-5; D is ambiguous. Germline values: CDR1 SGHRS, CDR2 YFSETQ. The CDR3 spans 14 residues. V lost 0 bases, J lost 1 base, and 7 bases lay in between.

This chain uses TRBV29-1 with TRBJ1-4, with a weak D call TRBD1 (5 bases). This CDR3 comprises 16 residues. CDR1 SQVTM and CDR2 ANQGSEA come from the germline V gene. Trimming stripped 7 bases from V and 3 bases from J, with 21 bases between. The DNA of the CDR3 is TGCAGCGCTCTGGAGGGCAGGGCCTTTGCTAATGAAAAACTGTTTTTT. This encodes CSALEGRAFANEKLFF.